A single sample gave rise to the 30 T cell receptor beta chains below, sequenced in a study of molecular identifiers for immune sequencing clone quantification. From the PCR reads, TCRdb called clonotypes with MiXCR, one entry per CDR3 protein. The table records around 94,000 distinct CDR3 sequences, 30% to 35% of them present only once. Source material: naive CD8+ T cells from blood, with Jurkat cell RNA spiked in. Subset: FACS-sorted CD8+CD4-CCR7+CD45RA+ naive T cells. All receptors derive from a human donor in good health. Some libraries in this study had Jurkat cell RNA spiked in.

This chain connects TRBV7-2 to TRBJ1-1; D is ambiguous. V was shortened by 2 bases and J by 1 base, with 8 bases between the two germline ends. The CDR3 extends over 14 amino acids. Per germline, CDR1 SGHTA and CDR2 FQGNSA. CDR3 protein: CASSLYSQNTEAFF. DNA for the CDR3: TGTGCCAGCAGCTTATACAGCCAGAACACTGAAGCTTTCTTT.

This clonotype was observed a single time. One junction end does not reproduce the germline sequence, and a read error may be involved. The chain joins TRBV9 to TRBJ1-1; no clear D. Germline values: CDR1 SGDLS, CDR2 YYNGEE. This CDR3 has 15 amino acids. CDR3 DNA sequence: TGTGCCAGCAGCGTATCGGACTCCCTGAACACTGAAGCTCTCTTC. Translating it yields CASSVSDSLNTEALF. The entire variable domain, with the rest obtained from reference TRBV9 and TRBJ1-1, is as follows: DSGVTQTPKHLITATGQRVTLRCSPRSGDLSVYWYQQSLDQGLQFLIQYYNGEERAKGNILERFSAQQFPDLHSELNLSSLELGDSALYFCASSVSDSLNTEALFGQGTRLTVV.

This clonotype was seen a single time. The chain employs TRBV4-3 and TRBJ2-7, with 10 bases lining up with TRBD2. V lost 4 bases and J lost 5; bases outside the gene matches: 14. CDR3 length: 17 residues. Germline V gene lookup returns CDR1 LGHNA and CDR2 YSLEER. CDR3 region: CASSPSGMGLAWHEQYF. Written as DNA, the CDR3 is TGCGCCAGCAGCCCCTCGGGGATGGGACTAGCGTGGCACGAGCAGTACTTC.

In its sample, this clonotype was seen a few times. The chain is built from TRBV20-1 and TRBJ1-3; 8 positions agree with TRBD1. Per germline, CDR1 DFQATT and CDR2 SNEGSKA (reference sequence). V shed 6 bases, J shed 2 bases, and the junction held 3 bases outside the gene matches. The CDR3 covers 13 residues. CDR3 in DNA: TGCAGTGCCCTCAGGGGGCCTGGAAACACCATATATTTT. It is translated as CSALRGPGNTIYF.

V is TRBV7-9 and J is TRBJ2-1; no clear D. CDR3 length: 13 residues. CDR1 is SEHNR and CDR2 is FQNEAQ in the germline V gene (reference sequence). The ends were cut back, 8 bases at V and 2 bases at J, with 10 bases in the middle. This chain's CDR3 is CASEHGTYNEQFF. DNA of the CDR3: TGTGCCAGCGAGCACGGAACCTACAATGAGCAGTTCTTC. The variable domain in full, completed from reference TRBV7-9 and TRBJ2-1, reads DTGVSQNPRHKITKRGQNVTFRCDPISEHNRLYWYRQTLGQGPEFLTYFQNEAQLEKSRLLSDRFSAERPKGSFSTLEIQRTEQGDSAMYLCASEHGTYNEQFFGPGTRLTVL.

A remark on this clonotype: A read error is likely, as this CDR3 ends without the conserved phenylalanine or tryptophan. The limits of the CDR3 on the DNA are not certain, so only TCRdb's listed CDR3 is given. V gene TRBV11-3 combines with J gene TRBJ2-7; no check of the table's D call, TRBD1, against the DNA was made. The CDR3 adds up to 12 amino acids, both ends counted. CDR1 and CDR2 (germline): SGHNT, YENEEA. CDR3 sequence reads: CASSLSLGTSKI.

V usage is TRBV5-1 and J usage is TRBJ2-1; 11 bases map to TRBD2. There are 16 residues in the CDR3. CDR1 and CDR2 (germline): SGHRS, YFSETQ. The trim removed 0 bases at V and 3 bases at J, leaving 2 bases unmatched. The CDR3 nucleotides read TGCGCCAGCAGCTTGGTACTAGCGGGAGTCTACAATGAGCAGTTCTTC. This encodes CASSLVLAGVYNEQFF.

This chain uses TRBV11-2 with TRBJ2-3, with unresolved D. From germline, CDR1 is SGHAT and CDR2 FQNNGV. This CDR3 region has 12 residues. Trimming removed 7 bases at V and 4 bases at J, with 9 bases between. Here the CDR3 DNA reads TGTGCCAGCACCCCCACAGCAGATACGCAGTATTTT. Its protein product is CASTPTADTQYF.

This clonotype appeared many times. The V gene is TRBV16, the J gene TRBJ2-4; no clear D. Germline V CDR1 and CDR2: KGHSY, FQNENV. V was pared by 0 bases and J by 2 bases, with 11 bases between. This CDR3 has 16 residues. The CDR3 here is CASSQSRGRSKNIQYF. Here the CDR3 DNA reads TGTGCCAGCAGCCAATCTAGAGGCAGATCCAAAAACATTCAGTACTTC.

The chain links TRBV7-9 to TRBJ2-7; D gene unclear. The CDR3 covers 12 residues. Germline V gene sequence: CDR1 SEHNR, CDR2 FQNEAQ (reference sequence). V was trimmed by 4 bases and J by 4 bases, leaving 8 bases between them. CDR3 DNA: TGTGCCAGCAGCTCCGACTTTTACGAGCAGTACTTC. This codes for CASSSDFYEQYF.

The chain combines TRBV6-4 with TRBJ2-1; the match to TRBD2 covers 9 bases. The CDR3 is 17 residues long. The germline CDR1 and CDR2 sequences are MRHNA and SNTAGT. J was trimmed by 8 bases and V by 3 bases; bases with no gene match: 14. The CDR3 DNA sequence: TGTGCCAGCAGTGAAGAAGGCGAGACTAGCGGATGGGATGAGCAGTTCTTC. Translation gives CASSEEGETSGWDEQFF.

This clonotype was seen repeatedly, ten times or more. V and J are TRBV28 and TRBJ2-2; D is undetermined. Trimming pared 6 bases from V and 3 bases from J, leaving 11 bases between. Germline assignment: CDR1 MDHEN and CDR2 SYDVKM. The CDR3 spans 14 residues. The CDR3 is CASSRGPYTGELFF. The CDR3 DNA is TGTGCCAGCAGCCGTGGGCCCTACACCGGGGAGCTGTTTTTT.

This rearrangement joins TRBV27 to TRBJ2-3; 11 bases match TRBD2. The CDR3 is 18 amino acids. With 5 bases clipped from V and 6 bases from J, the junction kept 16 bases outside the gene matches. Germline CDR1 is MNHEY and CDR2 is SMNVEV (reference sequence). The CDR3 region is CASSPTSGAPPSEDTQYF. For the CDR3, the DNA is TGTGCCAGCAGTCCGACTAGCGGGGCCCCCCCTAGCGAGGATACGCAGTATTTT.

V is TRBV28 and J is TRBJ1-1, with 12 bases lining up with TRBD1. The CDR3 loop spans 16 amino acids. The V segment lost 6 bases and the J segment 6 bases; nucleotides outside the gene matches: 11. Germline V CDR1 and CDR2: MDHEN, SYDVKM. The CDR3 DNA sequence: TGTGCCAGCAGGAAAAGGGGACAGGGGGCAAGGGCTGAAGCTTTCTTT. Translation gives CASRKRGQGARAEAFF.

V is TRBV13 and J is TRBJ2-5; D is unresolved. The V and J ends lost 5 bases and 2 bases respectively, with 12 bases between them. This CDR3 region has 14 residues. Germline CDR1 PRHDT, CDR2 FYEKMQ (reference sequence). CDR3 sequence reads: CASSIGRFQETQYF. CDR3 sequence (DNA): TGTGCCAGCAGCATCGGACGGTTTCAAGAGACCCAGTACTTC.

This clonotype was found many times. The chain couples TRBV29-1 to TRBJ2-5; no clear D gene. Germline V gene lookup returns CDR1 SQVTM and CDR2 ANQGSEA. The CDR3 has 12 residues. V was cut by 0 bases and J by 4 bases, with 6 bases left in between. CDR3 sequence: CSVEDRPETQYF. CDR3 DNA: TGCAGCGTTGAAGATCGGCCAGAGACCCAGTACTTC.

This clonotype was recorded at least ten times. J is TRBJ1-1 and V is TRBV20-1; D is ambiguous. The V gene lost 1 base and the J gene lost 3 bases, with 9 bases spanning the gap. The CDR3 has 13 amino acids. The germline gives CDR1 DFQATT, CDR2 SNEGSKA (reference sequence). CDR3 protein: CSARAGEYTEAFF. As DNA, the CDR3 is TGCAGTGCTAGAGCGGGAGAATACACTGAAGCTTTCTTT.

To note about this clonotype: A much larger clone is a single base away; this may be a read error. The V and J genes are TRBV9 and TRBJ2-3, with D perhaps TRBD1 (6 bases). This CDR3 has 13 amino acids. V was clipped by 4 bases and J by 14 bases, with 20 bases between them. The germline gives CDR1 SGDLS, CDR2 YYNGEE. CDR3 sequence: CASSHNSGEALYF. In DNA form, the CDR3 reads TGTGCCAGCAGCCACAATTCAGGGGAAGCGCTGTATTTT.

In its sample, this clonotype was seen a few times. CDR3 sequence reads: CASSLAGGPLADTQYF. The CDR3 nucleotides read TGCGCCAGCAGCTTGGCGGGAGGGCCTTTAGCAGATACGCAGTATTTT. The chain is built from TRBV5-1 and TRBJ2-3; 8 bases fit TRBD2. The length of the CDR3 is 16 residues. Germline V gene data show CDR1 as SGHRS and CDR2 as YFSETQ. Trimming cost V 0 bases and J 4 bases; bases outside gene matches: 7.

Concerning this clonotype itself: Mismatch with germline at one junction end may stem from a read error. The chain couples TRBV12-3 or TRBV12-4 to TRBJ2-3; D is possibly TRBD1 (5 bases). This CDR3 contains 14 residues. Here the CDR3 reads CATSFGQGLRTRYF. DNA for the CDR3: TGTGCCACCAGTTTTGGTCAGGGTTTGCGAACGCGGTATTTT.

The rearrangement links TRBV11-2 to TRBJ2-7, with TRBD2 matching over 8 bases. The CDR3 contains 15 residues. Germline lookup yields CDR1 SGHAT and CDR2 FQNNGV. J gave up 7 bases and V 5 bases, and 13 bases lay outside the gene matches. The CDR3 DNA reads TGTGCCAGCAGCCCCACGGCACCAGCGGGAGAAGAGCAGTACTTC. Translating gives CASSPTAPAGEEQYF.

This clonotype has just a few counts. V and J are TRBV3-1 and TRBJ2-7; 9 bases map to TRBD2. This CDR3 has 16 amino acids. Germline CDR1 is LGHDT and CDR2 is YNNKEL (reference sequence). The J segment lost 0 bases and the V segment lost 4 bases, leaving 7 bases of the junction unmatched. The DNA of the CDR3 is TGTGCCAGCAGCCCCCGATTTAGCGGGAGCTCCTACGAGCAGTACTTC. Amino acids: CASSPRFSGSSYEQYF.

In regard to this clonotype: Relative to the germline gene, one junction end is altered; a read error may explain this. This chain connects TRBV2 to TRBJ2-5, with TRBD2 identical over 12 bases. Germline lookup yields CDR1 SNHLY and CDR2 FYNNEI. The CDR3 spans 16 residues. This CDR3 reads CASSVRLAGDGETQSF. CDR3 sequence (DNA): TGTGCCAGCAGTGTCCGACTAGCGGGAGATGGGGAGACCCAGTCCTTC. The full variable domain, with the rest looked up from reference TRBV2 and TRBJ2-5, is EPEVTQTPSHQVTQMGQEVILRCVPISNHLYFYWYRQILGQKVEFLVSFYNNEISEKSEIFDDQFSVERPDGSNFTLKIRSTKLEDSAMYFCASSVRLAGDGETQSFGPGTRLLVL.

This clonotype was picked up many times. The chain links TRBV7-9 to TRBJ1-4; no firm D call. The CDR3 is 15 amino acids. The germline V and J ends were trimmed by 5 bases and 6 bases, with 16 bases remaining between them. Germline-derived CDR1 and CDR2 are SEHNR and FQNEAQ (reference sequence). CDR3 loop: CASSLPTNKDEKLFF. Here the CDR3 DNA reads TGTGCCAGCAGCCTCCCGACCAACAAGGATGAAAAACTGTTTTTT.

The CDR3 DNA sequence: TGTGCCAGAAGATTAACAGGGGATAGCAATCAGCCCCAGCATTTT. It translates to CARRLTGDSNQPQHF. The chain carries TRBV7-3 and TRBJ1-5, with 7 bases matching TRBD1. The length of the CDR3 is 15 residues. V lost 9 bases, J lost 0 bases, and 8 bases stayed unmatched. CDR1 and CDR2 (germline): SGHTA, FQGTGA.

This clonotype came up many times. V gene TRBV6-6 combines with J gene TRBJ1-2, with no clear D. Deletions cut 2 bases from V and 3 bases from J, with 10 bases between. This CDR3 contains 14 residues. Germline lookup yields CDR1 MNHNY and CDR2 SVGAGI (reference sequence). The CDR3: CASSYPGGDYGYTF. CDR3 DNA sequence: TGTGCCAGCAGTTACCCGGGAGGAGACTATGGCTACACCTTC.

This chain connects TRBV24-1 to TRBJ2-3, with no clear D. The germline V and J ends were trimmed by 5 bases and 6 bases, with 8 bases remaining between them. From germline, CDR1 is KGHDR and CDR2 SFDVKD. The CDR3 sequence is 12 residues long. The CDR3: CATSAPPDTQYF. The CDR3, as DNA: TGTGCCACCAGTGCGCCACCGGATACGCAGTATTTT.

In its sample, this clonotype was seen a few times. J is TRBJ2-3 and V is TRBV12-3 or TRBV12-4; no clear D gene. V was cut by 10 bases and J by 6 bases, with 11 bases left in between. CDR3 length equals 11 residues. CDR3 amino acids: CAITAPDTQYF. CDR3 nucleotide sequence: TGTGCCATCACCGCCCCCGATACGCAGTATTTT.

The J gene is TRBJ2-3, the V gene TRBV13; 9 bases fit TRBD1. J was trimmed by 0 bases and V by 5 bases; bases with no gene match: 15. In germline, CDR1 is PRHDT, CDR2 FYEKMQ (reference sequence). CDR3 length equals 19 residues. The DNA for the CDR3 is TGTGCCAGCAGCGTAGTCCGGGACAGGGCAGGCAGAAGCACAGATACGCAGTATTTT. Protein product: CASSVVRDRAGRSTDTQYF.

As regards this clonotype: A much larger clone differs by one base, so this may be a read error. The chain employs TRBV11-2 and TRBJ2-7; D call uncertain. V shed 5 bases and J shed 6 bases, with 17 bases lying between them. This CDR3 region has 14 residues. Germline V CDR1 and CDR2: SGHAT, FQNNGV. In DNA form, the CDR3 reads TGTGCCAGCAGCCACCAGACGGGTCGGCTCGAGCAGTACTTC. Encoded protein: CASSHQTGRLEQYF. Combining the CDR3 with reference TRBV11-2 and TRBJ2-7 gives the whole variable domain EAGVAQSPRYKIIEKRQSVAFWCNPISGHATLYWYQQILGQGPKLLIQFQNNGVVDDSQLPKDRFSAERLKGVDSTLKIQPAKLEDSAVYLCASSHQTGRLEQYFGPGTRLTVT.